This is a list of T cell receptor beta chains from one sample in a study of cytomegalovirus exposure and HLA in healthy donors. Method: immunoSEQ multiplex PCR; TCRdb's copy keeps in-frame clones and lacks some. The sample lists roughly 73,000 clones; 78% were seen once. The sequenced material came from PBMCs. The receptors here all came from a man between 35 and 55 years old in good health and CMV-seronegative. The conserved cysteine and the conserved F or W are not part of the CDR3 here.

v_gene	j_gene	CDR3aa
TRBV11-2	TRBJ1-4	ASSTFRGATGKLF
TRBV15	TRBJ1-4	ATSSLRDRDKANEKLF
TRBV11-2	TRBJ1-6	ASSLTGRNSPLH
TRBV12-5	TRBJ1-1	ASGFDSEAF
TRBV4-3	TRBJ2-5	ASSQDPDSIETQY
TRBV4-3	TRBJ2-3	ASSFRQGGDTQY
TRBV4-1	TRBJ2-5	ASSHWTSGDPSQY
TRBV19	TRBJ1-1	ASSIRGNTEAF
TRBV9	TRBJ1-1	ASSVTGNTEAF
TRBV9	TRBJ1-2	ASSPRQGQGYGYT
TRBV5-6	TRBJ2-5	ASSLLAGGQETQY
TRBV7-9	TRBJ1-1	ASSLAPLSNTEAF
TRBV4-1	TRBJ2-1	ASSQKSAGGNNEQF
TRBV4-3	TRBJ2-2	ASSQNRGIGELF
TRBV7-9	TRBJ1-3	ASSNTGFPGNTIY
TRBV5-4	TRBJ2-4	ASSQGSNIQY
TRBV6-6	TRBJ2-1	ASSGTGGTGGQF
TRBV20-1	TRBJ2-7	SPTGSYEQY
TRBV5-1	TRBJ1-5	ASGMYPEQPQH
TRBV18	TRBJ2-1	ASSPPLARVYNEQF
TRBV7-9	TRBJ1-6	ASSQSSPLH
TRBV9	TRBJ1-2	ASSPDSFPSGYT
TRBV7-7	TRBJ2-5	ASSSQRGQETQY
TRBV5-6	TRBJ2-5	ASSLVGTGVGETQY
TRBV5-1	TRBJ2-1	ASSSPGGGTNEQF
TRBV6-1	TRBJ2-7	ASIETGGGREQY
TRBV14	TRBJ1-2	ASSPFWPTYGYT
TRBV10-3	TRBJ1-6	AISHPPRGLDSPLH
TRBV5-1	TRBJ1-2	ASSEPRTGIDGYT
TRBV27	TRBJ1-2	ASSRKGASYGYT
TRBV2	TRBJ1-2	ANSRQGGPDGYP
TRBV30	TRBJ2-7	AWRGRGTVSYEQY
TRBV27	TRBJ1-5	ASSLGTAGQPQH
TRBV5-4	TRBJ2-3	ASSHGGRNTDTQY
TRBV5-8	TRBJ2-2	ASSLSRGGPGELF
TRBV11-3	TRBJ2-5	ASSSDRGQETQY
TRBV13	TRBJ2-2	ASSPQGYTGELF
TRBV25-1	TRBJ1-6	ASSPGQGYSPLH
TRBV5-1	TRBJ1-1	ASSAQGQENTEAF
TRBV28	TRBJ2-7	ASTVSSEQY
TRBV5-6	TRBJ2-7	ASNKGDRGHREQY
TRBV10-1	TRBJ1-5	ASSGRQGWDQPQH
TRBV4-1	TRBJ2-1	ASSQARGEQF
TRBV5-1	TRBJ1-1	ASSLAMPGTEAF
TRBV28	TRBJ2-1	ASSGLAGSYNEQF
TRBV15	TRBJ1-2	ATSRETGGAFGYT
TRBV18	TRBJ2-1	ASSLQQGRNEQF
TRBV29-1	TRBJ2-1	SVDLRRGPIYNEQF
TRBV2	TRBJ1-3	ASSGQVPSGNTIY
TRBV29-1	TRBJ1-2	SVVSAPNYGYT
TRBV10-1	TRBJ2-3	ASSESRGFPDTQY
TRBV5-1	TRBJ1-6	ASSLGHAQVSYNSPLH